This is a list of T cell receptor beta chains from one sample in a study of post-analysis software for immune sequencing data. Via MiXCR, TCRdb re-called the PCR reads, giving one row per CDR3 protein. Counted here are 170,000 or so distinct CDR3 sequences, approximately 31% occurring once; the ten biggest clones make up approximately 1.5%. Sequenced input: blood. The origin of the receptors is a girl between 5 and 17 years old with multiple sclerosis. Each CDR3 is given with its conserved first and last residue. The order of the fields is CDR3 protein, CDR3 DNA, clone size, D gene, J gene, V gene. The D gene is left open where the match is weak. Clone size is not always given. Where it is, it says once, few, many or a class for expanded clones.

CDR3aa: CAWSDPPRDTQYF
CDR3nt: TGTGCCTGGAGTGACCCCCCTAGAGATACGCAGTATTTT
abundance: many
d_gene: .
j_gene: TRBJ2-3
v_gene: TRBV30

CDR3aa: CASSYGTAEETQYF
CDR3nt: TGTGCCAGCAGCTACGGGACGGCAGAAGAGACCCAGTACTTC
abundance: .
d_gene: .
j_gene: TRBJ2-5
v_gene: TRBV7-9

CDR3aa: CASSELSLRLTEAFF
CDR3nt: TGCGCCAGCAGTGAATTAAGTCTGAGGTTGACTGAAGCTTTCTTT
abundance: many
d_gene: .
j_gene: TRBJ1-1
v_gene: TRBV10-2

CDR3aa: CASSGPRRLGGYVQYF
CDR3nt: TGTGCCAGCAGTGGCCCCCGGCGCTTAGGGGGCTACGTGCAGTACTTC
abundance: few
d_gene: TRBD1
j_gene: TRBJ2-4
v_gene: TRBV25-1

CDR3aa: CASSNQPGGEQFF
CDR3nt: TGCGCCAGCAGCAACCAACCCGGGGGTGAGCAGTTCTTC
abundance: many
d_gene: .
j_gene: TRBJ2-1
v_gene: TRBV5-1

CDR3aa: CASRDRGSYEQYF
CDR3nt: TGTGCCAGCAGAGACAGGGGGTCCTACGAGCAGTACTTC
abundance: many
d_gene: TRBD1
j_gene: TRBJ2-7
v_gene: TRBV25-1

CDR3aa: CASSLVYSLNQPQHF
CDR3nt: TGTGCCAGCAGCTTAGTGTACAGTCTCAATCAGCCCCAGCATTTT
abundance: .
d_gene: .
j_gene: TRBJ1-5
v_gene: TRBV7-2

CDR3aa: CASSRTAQAETQYF
CDR3nt: TGCGCCAGCAGCCGGACAGCCCAGGCCGAGACCCAGTACTTC
abundance: many
d_gene: .
j_gene: TRBJ2-5
v_gene: TRBV5-1

CDR3aa: CSVRLAASNQPQHF
CDR3nt: TGCAGCGTTCGGTTGGCGGCCAGCAATCAGCCCCAGCATTTT
abundance: .
d_gene: .
j_gene: TRBJ1-5
v_gene: TRBV29-1

CDR3aa: CASSYNLEGAGNINNEQFF
CDR3nt: TGTGCCAGCAGTTACAATCTGGAAGGAGCGGGCAATATTAACAATGAGCAGTTCTTC
abundance: many
d_gene: .
j_gene: TRBJ2-1
v_gene: TRBV6-2/TRBV6-3

CDR3aa: CASSPRLDPPTGELFF
CDR3nt: TGTGCCAGCAGCCCCCGACTAGATCCTCCGACCGGGGAGCTGTTTTTT
abundance: few
d_gene: .
j_gene: TRBJ2-2
v_gene: TRBV7-2

CDR3aa: CASSLEGEAEQYF
CDR3nt: TGCGCCAGCAGCTTGGAGGGAGAGGCCGAGCAGTACTTC
abundance: many
d_gene: .
j_gene: TRBJ2-7
v_gene: TRBV5-1

CDR3aa: CACSQTRLVQYGEQFF
CDR3nt: TGCGCCTGCAGCCAAACGCGACTAGTTCAGTATGGTGAGCAGTTCTTC
abundance: .
d_gene: .
j_gene: TRBJ2-1
v_gene: TRBV4-1

CDR3aa: CASSSGGAGTPNEQYF
CDR3nt: TGTGCCAGCAGCTCCGGAGGGGCAGGCACTCCTAACGAGCAGTACTTC
abundance: few
d_gene: .
j_gene: TRBJ2-7
v_gene: TRBV7-9

CDR3aa: CASSYGLARGPMQFF
CDR3nt: TGCGCCAGCAGCTACGGACTAGCGAGAGGGCCCATGCAGTTCTTC
abundance: .
d_gene: TRBD2
j_gene: TRBJ2-1
v_gene: TRBV5-1

CDR3aa: CASTVGNQPQHF
CDR3nt: TGTGCCAGCACAGTAGGCAATCAGCCCCAGCATTTT
abundance: few
d_gene: .
j_gene: TRBJ1-5
v_gene: TRBV12-3/TRBV12-4

CDR3aa: CASRLSGAYQETQYF
CDR3nt: TGTGCCAGCCGTCTCAGCGGGGCGTACCAAGAGACCCAGTACTTC
abundance: many
d_gene: TRBD2
j_gene: TRBJ2-5
v_gene: TRBV6-5

CDR3aa: CASSLRGMNTEAFF
CDR3nt: TGTGCCAGCAGCTTACGGGGAATGAACACTGAAGCTTTCTTT
abundance: many
d_gene: .
j_gene: TRBJ1-1
v_gene: TRBV7-3

CDR3aa: CASSVLGNEQYF
CDR3nt: TGTGCCAGCAGCGTACTCGGCAATGAGCAGTACTTC
abundance: few
d_gene: .
j_gene: TRBJ2-7
v_gene: TRBV9

CDR3aa: CASSLATGYGQYF
CDR3nt: TGCGCCAGCAGCTTGGCCACAGGGTACGGGCAGTACTTC
abundance: .
d_gene: .
j_gene: TRBJ2-7
v_gene: TRBV5-1

CDR3aa: CASKGGEPGEQYF
CDR3nt: TGTGCCAGCAAAGGAGGGGAGCCTGGCGAGCAGTACTTC
abundance: many
d_gene: .
j_gene: TRBJ2-7
v_gene: TRBV6-6

CDR3aa: CSASQLAGVFPQETQYF
CDR3nt: TGCAGTGCTAGTCAACTAGCGGGAGTCTTCCCCCAAGAGACCCAGTACTTC
abundance: .
d_gene: TRBD2
j_gene: TRBJ2-5
v_gene: TRBV20-1

CDR3aa: CASSYTGSTDTQYF
CDR3nt: TGTGCCAGCAGTTATACAGGTAGCACAGATACGCAGTATTTT
abundance: many
d_gene: .
j_gene: TRBJ2-3
v_gene: TRBV6-5

CDR3aa: CASTRAGGRYRQETQYF
CDR3nt: TGTGCCAGCACAAGGGCAGGGGGCAGATACCGCCAAGAGACCCAGTACTTC
abundance: many
d_gene: TRBD1
j_gene: TRBJ2-5
v_gene: TRBV6-1

CDR3aa: CASSQSAIKGGGYTF
CDR3nt: TGTGCCAGCAGTCAGTCCGCAATAAAAGGAGGCGGCTACACCTTC
abundance: .
d_gene: .
j_gene: TRBJ1-2
v_gene: TRBV27

CDR3aa: CASSRGTRGVYGYTF
CDR3nt: TGTGCCAGCAGTAGAGGGACACGGGGGGTCTATGGCTACACCTTC
abundance: many
d_gene: .
j_gene: TRBJ1-2
v_gene: TRBV12-3/TRBV12-4

CDR3aa: CASSLAQPSTDTQYF
CDR3nt: TGTGCCAGCAGCTTAGCGCAGCCAAGCACAGATACGCAGTATTTT
abundance: many
d_gene: .
j_gene: TRBJ2-3
v_gene: TRBV7-6